The 27 T cell receptor beta chains below were found in one sample sequenced in a study of post-analysis software for immune sequencing data. Study outcomes and limitations: Five TRBV segments occurring more often in patients than controls included TRBV5-6, TRBV5-1 and TRBV20-1.

The antigens of these receptors remain unknown. Unique molecular identifiers had been added to the TCR beta cDNA libraries. MiXCR, applied by TCRdb to the PCR reads, yields one record per CDR3 protein. The sample has approximately 730,000 distinct CDR3 sequences, 25% to 30% seen once. Sequencing was done on a sample of blood. The receptors were gathered from a girl aged 5-17 years with multiple sclerosis.

The chain links TRBV20-1 to TRBJ2-5, with 8 bases fitting TRBD2. CDR3 length equals 14 residues. Trimming removed 2 bases from V and 1 base from J; junction bases left unmatched: 3. CDR1 and CDR2 (germline): DFQATT, SNEGSKA (reference sequence). CDR3 in amino acids: CSARLAGAQETQYF. The DNA for the CDR3 is TGCAGTGCTAGACTAGCGGGTGCCCAAGAGACCCAGTACTTC.

In regard to this clonotype: Mismatch with germline at one junction end may stem from a read error. This rearrangement joins TRBV5-6 to TRBJ2-7; D gene uncertain. The V gene's germline CDR1 is SGHDT and CDR2 YYEEEE. The CDR3 covers 16 residues. This CDR3 is CVSSLGTTPSSYEQYF. CDR3 coding DNA: TGTGTCAGCAGCTTGGGTACGACTCCCTCTTCCTACGAGCAGTACTTC.

This clonotype was detected only a few times. The CDR3 loop is CASSRHLAGSTDTQYF. The DNA of the CDR3 is TGTGCCAGCAGCCGACACCTAGCGGGGAGCACAGATACGCAGTATTTT. The V and J genes are TRBV7-2 and TRBJ2-3; 9 positions match TRBD2. Germline values: CDR1 SGHTA, CDR2 FQGNSA. There are 16 residues in the CDR3. V shed 5 bases, J shed 0 bases, and the junction held 6 bases outside the gene matches.

In its sample, this clonotype was seen a few times. V usage is TRBV12-3 or TRBV12-4 and J usage is TRBJ1-2; possibly TRBD1 for D (6 bases). The germline V and J ends were trimmed by 5 bases and 1 base, with 14 bases remaining between them. The CDR3 is made up of 15 amino acids. The CDR3 region is CASSPGQKVNYGYTF. DNA for the CDR3: TGTGCCAGCAGTCCCGGACAGAAAGTTAACTATGGCTACACCTTC.

In its sample, this clonotype was seen a few times. The rearrangement uses TRBV4-1 and TRBJ2-3; D is possibly TRBD2 (5 bases). V was cut by 0 bases and J by 1 base, with 11 bases left in between. The CDR3 extends over 16 amino acids. CDR1 MGHRA and CDR2 YSYEKL come from the germline V gene. Here the CDR3 DNA reads TGCGCCAGCAGCCAAGATTACCCCGGGGGCACAGATACGCAGTATTTT. The encoded protein is CASSQDYPGGTDTQYF.

The chain links TRBV18 to TRBJ2-5; a possible D gene is TRBD1 (5 bases). The V gene's germline CDR1 is KGHSH and CDR2 LQKENI. This CDR3 has 15 residues. The V end lost 3 bases, the J end lost 3 bases, and 14 bases lay between the germline ends. CDR3 loop: CASSPASDREETQYF. CDR3 nucleotides: TGTGCCAGCTCACCGGCCTCCGACAGAGAAGAGACCCAGTACTTC.

This clonotype was detected many times. The chain carries TRBV10-3 and TRBJ2-5; D possibly corresponds to TRBD1 (5 bases). The J call may be wrong; the DNA end is better matched by TRBJ2-7. CDR1 is ENHRY, CDR2 SYGVKD, per germline. The CDR3 sequence is 13 residues long. Written as DNA, the CDR3 is TGTGCCATTGGGGCAGGGCTCGTGACCGAGCAGTACTTC. As protein: CAIGAGLVTEQYF.

The chain carries TRBV7-2 and TRBJ2-3, with 11 bases lining up with TRBD2. V shed 6 bases and J 6 bases; nucleotides not matched to a gene: 11. The CDR3 extends over 16 amino acids. Germline V gene data show CDR1 as SGHTA and CDR2 as FQGNSA. CDR3 nucleotide sequence: TGTGCCAGCAGACCAGCTGGACTAGCGGGCCCCGATACGCAGTATTTT. It is translated as CASRPAGLAGPDTQYF.

As regards this clonotype: One end of the junction varies from germline; a read error may be responsible. The gene calls are TRBV20-1 and TRBJ2-3; a possible D gene is TRBD2 (6 bases). Germline CDR1 DFQATT, CDR2 SNEGSKA (reference sequence). The CDR3 spans 14 residues. CDR3 region: CSTRGGTSTDTQYF. The CDR3, as DNA: TGCAGTACTAGAGGTGGGACTAGCACAGATACGCAGTATTTT.

This clonotype was counted a few times. The chain joins TRBV29-1 to TRBJ2-1; 7 bases agree with TRBD1. The CDR3 consists of 13 residues. The V gene's germline CDR1 is SQVTM and CDR2 ANQGSEA. CDR3 residues: CNGATGMHNEQFF. For the CDR3, the DNA is TGCAACGGCGCGACAGGGATGCACAATGAGCAGTTCTTC.

CDR3 loop: CASRGTSGDNEQFF. The CDR3 nucleotides read TGTGCCAGCAGAGGGACTAGCGGGGACAATGAGCAGTTCTTC. The rearrangement uses TRBV2 and TRBJ2-1; 13 bases are a match to TRBD2. The germline gives CDR1 SNHLY, CDR2 FYNNEI. CDR3 length: 14 residues. Trimming at V came to 6 bases and at J to 5 bases, leaving 1 base not matched to a gene.

This clonotype was seen at least ten times. The genes are TRBV4-1 and TRBJ2-5, with D perhaps matching TRBD1 or TRBD2 (5 bases each). Germline V lookup: CDR1 MGHRA, CDR2 YSYEKL. Trimming cost V 0 bases and J 4 bases, with 12 bases left between them. This CDR3 comprises 15 residues. The CDR3 reads CASSQDLGDGETQYF. CDR3 bases: TGCGCCAGCAGCCAAGATTTAGGGGACGGAGAGACCCAGTACTTC.

The gene calls are TRBV12-3 or TRBV12-4 and TRBJ1-5, with D uncertain. This CDR3 has 14 residues. V was clipped by 9 bases and J by 9 bases, with 21 bases between them. CDR3 bases: TGTGCCAGTAGTCCCCACGGGGTGGCAGGGCCCCAGCATTTT. Translating gives CASSPHGVAGPQHF.

This clonotype was detected a few times. V and J are TRBV28 and TRBJ2-1; possibly TRBD1 or TRBD2 for D (5 bases each). Germline-derived CDR1 and CDR2 are MDHEN and SYDVKM. With 3 bases removed from V and 6 bases from J, the gap between germline ends came to 12 bases. CDR3 length: 14 residues. The CDR3 loop is CASSFRGGANEQFF. DNA of the CDR3: TGTGCCAGCAGTTTCCGTGGGGGAGCCAATGAGCAGTTCTTC.

The V gene is TRBV5-1, the J gene TRBJ2-6; weak D call: TRBD2 (6 bases). This CDR3 region has 19 residues. Germline V lookup: CDR1 SGHRS, CDR2 YFSETQ. V lost 0 bases and J lost 4, with 20 bases in between. CDR3 sequence (DNA): TGCGCCAGCAGCTTGGGGAGTAGCGGCCATCGTCGGGGGGCCAACGTCCTGACTTTC. It specifies CASSLGSSGHRRGANVLTF.

V is TRBV11-2 and J is TRBJ2-1; 7 nucleotides align to TRBD1. Germline values: CDR1 SGHAT, CDR2 FQNNGV. J lost 2 bases, V lost 4 bases, and 8 bases had no gene match. The CDR3 contains 16 residues. The CDR3 loop reads CASSWGQRLAYNEQFF. The CDR3 DNA follows: TGTGCCAGCAGCTGGGGACAGCGTTTGGCCTACAATGAGCAGTTCTTC.

The chain links TRBV2 to TRBJ2-6; TRBD1 matches 7 bases. The germline V gene encodes CDR1 SNHLY and CDR2 FYNNEI. The junction had 4 bases not matched to a gene; V was cut back by 8 bases and J by 0 bases. The CDR3 is 15 amino acids. CDR3 region: CASRDRSSGANVLTF. Here the CDR3 DNA reads TGTGCCAGCCGGGACAGAAGCTCTGGGGCCAACGTCCTGACTTTC.

Only a few counts were recorded for this clonotype. This chain links TRBV6-2 or TRBV6-3 with TRBJ2-1; unclear D gene. Looked up from germline, CDR1 is MNHEY and CDR2 is SVGEGT. CDR3 length: 13 amino acids. V was clipped by 5 bases and J by 7 bases, with 12 bases between them. CDR3 loop: CASSANRLNEQFF. CDR3 nucleotide sequence: TGTGCCAGCAGTGCGAATCGGCTTAATGAGCAGTTCTTC.

The V gene is TRBV2, the J gene TRBJ1-2; 8 bases are a match to TRBD1. V trimming: 3 bases; J trimming: 2 bases; junction bases outside the gene matches: 8. Germline V gives CDR1 SNHLY, CDR2 FYNNEI. This CDR3 has 16 amino acids. DNA of the CDR3: TGTGCCAGCAGTGATGATGGCAGGGGGCGGAACTATGGCTACACCTTC. Amino acids: CASSDDGRGRNYGYTF.

Here the CDR3 reads CSASPGLAAYNEQFF. The CDR3 DNA is TGCAGTGCTAGCCCGGGACTAGCGGCCTACAATGAGCAGTTCTTC. The chain uses TRBV20-1 and TRBJ2-1, with 11 nucleotides matching TRBD2. Germline CDR1 DFQATT, CDR2 SNEGSKA (reference sequence). This CDR3 has 15 residues. Unmatched junction bases numbered 3, after V lost 3 bases and J lost 2 bases.

The chain is built from TRBV29-1 and TRBJ2-3; TRBD2 might be the D (5 bases). CDR1 SQVTM and CDR2 ANQGSEA come from the germline V gene. The CDR3 covers 13 residues. The germline V and J ends were trimmed by 1 base and 7 bases, with 12 bases remaining between them. CDR3 coding DNA: TGCAGCGTTGAAGGGGCTGGGAGAAATACGCAGTATTTT. This encodes CSVEGAGRNTQYF.

This clonotype was observed a handful of times. The chain employs TRBV12-3 or TRBV12-4 and TRBJ2-1; 12 bases are a match to TRBD1. This CDR3 has 15 amino acids. The V gene end was trimmed by 5 bases and the J gene end by 9 bases; junction bases not matched to a gene: 8. DNA for the CDR3: TGTGCCAGCAGTCCCGGGACAGGGGGCGCGGGTGAGCAGTTCTTC. Translated, it gives CASSPGTGGAGEQFF.

The V call is TRBV28, the J call TRBJ2-5; tentatively, D is TRBD1 (6 bases). CDR3 length equals 13 residues. Trimming took off 5 bases at V and 4 bases at J, with 11 bases between the two ends. Germline V gives CDR1 MDHEN, CDR2 SYDVKM. DNA for the CDR3: TGTGCCAGCAGTGCCCAGGGGCGAGAGACCCAGTACTTC. Amino acids: CASSAQGRETQYF.

In this sample, this clonotype turned up a few times. The chain employs TRBV20-1 and TRBJ2-5; TRBD2 aligns across 11 bases. The CDR3 loop spans 15 amino acids. V shed 6 bases and J 5 bases; nucleotides not matched to a gene: 11. Germline CDR1 and CDR2: DFQATT and SNEGSKA (reference sequence). The CDR3 coding sequence is TGCAGTGCGGTCTCGGGACTAGCGGCGTGGGAGACCCAGTACTTC. Translation: CSAVSGLAAWETQYF.

This rearrangement joins TRBV12-3 or TRBV12-4 to TRBJ2-3; perhaps TRBD2 as D (6 bases). Trimming took off 5 bases at V and 1 base at J, with 16 bases between the two ends. This CDR3 is 16 amino acids long. DNA of the CDR3: TGTGCCAGCAGTAGCCCGGGGAGCGGGCGCACAGATACGCAGTATTTT. The encoded protein is CASSSPGSGRTDTQYF.

This clonotype was counted only a few times. This sequence joins TRBV11-2 and TRBJ2-7, with D possibly matching TRBD2 (5 bases). Judging by the DNA end, TRBJ2-5 fits better; the J call may be wrong. CDR1 SGHAT and CDR2 FQNNGV come from the germline V gene. The CDR3 extends over 14 amino acids. The CDR3 reads CASSAGNLRETQYF. The CDR3 DNA reads TGTGCCAGCAGCGCCGGGAACCTCCGGGAGACCCAGTACTTC.

This clonotype was counted between two and nine times. V gene TRBV20-1 combines with J gene TRBJ1-5; possible D gene TRBD1, 5 bases. The CDR3 sequence is 15 residues long. Trimming took off 4 bases at V and 4 bases at J, with 17 bases between the two ends. The germline V gene has CDR1 DFQATT and CDR2 SNEGSKA (reference sequence). CDR3: CSAKKTGTLNQPQHF. The CDR3 nucleotides are TGCAGTGCTAAAAAGACCGGGACTCTAAATCAGCCCCAGCATTTT.